The 28 T cell receptor beta chains listed next were all sequenced from one sample in a study of shared clonotypes between healthy human individuals. Profiled with immunoSEQ multiplex PCR; TCRdb holds only in-frame clones, not every one. Here the sample spans approximately 1,500,000 clones, 98% being singletons. Sequenced material: naive CD4+ T cells sorted from blood. Subset reported: CD45RA+ positively selected. Receptors were obtained from a man aged 30 to 45 in good health.

The chain employs TRBV7-2 and TRBJ1-4, with D unclear. The CDR3 runs to 14 residues. V was shortened by 5 bases and J by 12 bases, with 19 bases between the two germline ends. Germline V gives CDR1 SGHTA, CDR2 FQGNSA. CDR3 in amino acids: CASSIRRLRSELFF. For the CDR3, the DNA is TGTGCCAGCAGCATCAGACGGCTCCGGTCGGAACTGTTTTTT.

Of note for this clone: The same CDR3 can be traced to other DNA sequences in this sample. The V gene is TRBV28, the J gene TRBJ2-7, with D perhaps TRBD1 or TRBD2 (5 bases each). The CDR3 consists of 14 residues. Germline assignment: CDR1 MDHEN and CDR2 SYDVKM. V lost 4 bases and J 7 bases, leaving 17 bases between the germline ends. Here the CDR3 reads CASSSGTELREQYF. CDR3 in DNA: TGTGCCAGCAGTTCCGGGACGGAACTACGGGAGCAGTACTTC.

The rearrangement uses TRBV11-2 and TRBJ1-2; a weak D match, TRBD1 (6 bases). The germline V gene has CDR1 SGHAT and CDR2 FQNNGV. V was trimmed by 1 base and J by 5 bases, leaving 11 bases between them. The CDR3 has 14 amino acids. The CDR3 sequence is CASSLGQGTYGYTF. CDR3 DNA sequence: TGTGCCAGCAGCTTAGGGCAGGGGACTTATGGCTACACCTTC.

The chain uses TRBV9 and TRBJ1-5; TRBD1 agrees at 9 bases. From germline, CDR1 is SGDLS and CDR2 YYNGEE. V shed 0 bases, J shed 6 bases, and the junction held 4 bases outside the gene matches. CDR3 length: 15 amino acids. As DNA, the CDR3 is TGTGCCAGCAGCGTAGGGGACAGGGTGGTTCAGCCCCAGCATTTT. Protein sequence: CASSVGDRVVQPQHF.

The chain employs TRBV5-1 and TRBJ2-3; D is ambiguous. The CDR3 runs 14 residues. Germline lookup yields CDR1 SGHRS and CDR2 YFSETQ. V was cut by 0 bases and J by 6 bases, with 11 bases left in between. The CDR3 loop reads CASSLGSNIDTQYF. The DNA of the CDR3 is TGCGCCAGCAGCTTGGGTTCGAACATCGATACGCAGTATTTT.

V is TRBV28 and J is TRBJ1-5; D not resolved. The CDR3 consists of 13 residues. Trimming removed 2 bases at V and 9 bases at J, with 11 bases between. Per the germline V gene, CDR1 is MDHEN and CDR2 is SYDVKM. The CDR3 sequence is CASSLGPPRPQHF. The CDR3 DNA follows: TGTGCCAGCAGTTTAGGGCCCCCTAGGCCCCAGCATTTT.

The chain combines TRBV28 with TRBJ2-1; 8 positions match TRBD2. CDR3 length: 13 residues. Trimming at V came to 3 bases and at J to 8 bases, leaving 3 bases not matched to a gene. Germline lookup yields CDR1 MDHEN and CDR2 SYDVKM. DNA of the CDR3: TGTGCCAGCAGTTTTAGCGGGAACCATGAGCAGTTCTTC. This translates into CASSFSGNHEQFF.

The rearrangement links TRBV5-5 to TRBJ2-3; D gene ambiguous. Germline values: CDR1 SGHKS, CDR2 YYEKEE (reference sequence). The V end was cut by 7 bases, the J end by 2 bases, with 11 bases between. The CDR3 contains 13 residues. The CDR3 reads CASSYRSTDTQYF. DNA of the CDR3: TGTGCCAGCTCGTACCGGTCCACAGATACGCAGTATTTT.

The chain couples TRBV7-8 to TRBJ2-3; D not resolved. Trimming removed 5 bases from V and 5 bases from J, with 11 bases in between. Germline CDR1 and CDR2: SGHVS and FQNEAQ. The length of the CDR3 is 13 residues. Written as DNA, the CDR3 is TGTGCCAGCAGCGCCGGGCGACTAGATACGCAGTATTTT. Protein product: CASSAGRLDTQYF.

The rearrangement uses TRBV6-4 and TRBJ2-7, with TRBD1 matching over 7 bases. Losses at the gene ends were 10 bases for V and 3 bases for J; bases not matched to a gene: 15. This CDR3 has 15 amino acids. Germline lookup yields CDR1 MRHNA and CDR2 SNTAGT. Here the CDR3 reads CATGKRTGPYYEQYF. The CDR3 DNA sequence: TGTGCCACTGGGAAGCGGACAGGCCCCTACTACGAGCAGTACTTC.

The chain carries TRBV6-6 and TRBJ1-5, with D perhaps matching TRBD1 (5 bases). From germline, CDR1 is MNHNY and CDR2 SVGAGI (reference sequence). This CDR3 comprises 13 residues. V was cut by 4 bases and J by 4 bases, with 8 bases left in between. CDR3 in amino acids: CASSSWGNQPQHF. DNA of the CDR3: TGTGCCAGCAGTTCATGGGGGAATCAGCCCCAGCATTTT.

To note about this clone: Within the sample, other DNA sequences also encode this same CDR3. J is TRBJ2-7 and V is TRBV20-1; D uncertain. Trimming removed 2 bases from V and 4 bases from J, with 6 bases in between. The germline CDR1 and CDR2 sequences are DFQATT and SNEGSKA (reference sequence). This CDR3 is 11 amino acids long. The CDR3 loop is CSARPLYEQYF. CDR3 nucleotide sequence: TGCAGTGCTAGACCCTTATACGAGCAGTACTTC.

Only one count was recorded for this clone. This chain links TRBV6-6 with TRBJ1-3; D unclear. Germline loops: CDR1 MNHNY, CDR2 SVGAGI (reference sequence). The CDR3 spans 16 residues. V lost 0 bases and J 4 bases, leaving 13 bases between the germline ends. CDR3: CASSYSRGLGGNTIYF. The CDR3 DNA reads TGTGCCAGCAGTTACTCCCGGGGTCTGGGAGGAAACACCATATATTTT.

The chain recombines TRBV28 with TRBJ2-1; 7 bases fit TRBD2. CDR3 length: 16 residues. The germline CDR1 and CDR2 sequences are MDHEN and SYDVKM. V gave up 6 bases and J gave up 0 bases; unmatched junction bases: 8. CDR3 sequence (DNA): TGTGCCAGCAGACCCATGGGGGGGGGCTCCTACAATGAGCAGTTCTTC. As protein: CASRPMGGGSYNEQFF.

V gene TRBV7-9 combines with J gene TRBJ1-1; 10 nucleotides match TRBD1. After removal of 5 bases from V and 1 base from J, the junction contained 4 bases not matched to a gene. The germline V gene encodes CDR1 SEHNR and CDR2 FQNEAQ (reference sequence). The CDR3 is 15 amino acids. CDR3 DNA: TGTGCCAGCAGCGAAAGGGACAGGGGGAACACTGAAGCTTTCTTT. Amino acids: CASSERDRGNTEAFF.

The chain uses TRBV4-3 and TRBJ2-3; TRBD2 is a possible D gene (6 bases). V gave up 0 bases and J gave up 4 bases, with 14 bases separating them. Germline-derived CDR1 and CDR2 are LGHNA and YSLEER. CDR3 length: 16 amino acids. This CDR3 is CASSQDAREQADTQYF. The CDR3 nucleotides read TGCGCCAGCAGCCAAGATGCTCGGGAGCAGGCAGATACGCAGTATTTT.

This clone showed up just once. The chain joins TRBV6-5 to TRBJ2-5, with unresolved D. The germline V and J ends were trimmed by 2 bases and 3 bases, with 7 bases remaining between them. The CDR3 extends over 13 amino acids. From germline, CDR1 is MNHEY and CDR2 SVGAGI. CDR3 in DNA: TGTGCCAGCAGTTACCAGAGCAAAGAGACCCAGTACTTC. This encodes CASSYQSKETQYF.

V and J are TRBV15 and TRBJ2-7; D unresolved. Germline assignment: CDR1 LNHNV and CDR2 YYDKDF (reference sequence). This CDR3 region has 11 residues. Trimming removed 1 base at V and 6 bases at J, with 4 bases between. CDR3 protein: CATSRGAEQYF. Written as DNA, the CDR3 is TGTGCCACCAGCAGAGGGGCCGAGCAGTACTTC.

This sequence joins TRBV6-5 and TRBJ1-2; possibly TRBD1 for D (5 bases). Germline CDR1 and CDR2: MNHEY and SVGAGI. With 7 bases removed from V and 4 bases from J, the gap between germline ends came to 10 bases. CDR3 size: 12 residues. In DNA form, the CDR3 reads TGTGCCAGCACAGACAGCGGCTATGGCTACACCTTC. It codes for CASTDSGYGYTF.

This sequence joins TRBV7-2 and TRBJ2-7; no reliable D call. The CDR3 has 15 residues. Trimming removed 5 bases from V and 3 bases from J, with 17 bases in between. Looked up from germline, CDR1 is SGHTA and CDR2 is FQGNSA. This CDR3 is CASSQDPGGYYEQYF. CDR3 nucleotide sequence: TGTGCCAGCAGCCAGGACCCCGGCGGCTACTACGAGCAGTACTTC.

The chain couples TRBV6-5 to TRBJ2-7; TRBD1 aligns across 7 bases. The germline gives CDR1 MNHEY, CDR2 SVGAGI. CDR3 length: 13 residues. Trimming cost V 7 bases and J 5 bases; bases outside gene matches: 8. CDR3 amino acids: CASTPPTGNEQYF. The CDR3 DNA reads TGTGCCAGCACACCCCCGACAGGGAACGAGCAGTACTTC.

This chain connects TRBV5-6 to TRBJ2-7; 10 bases align to TRBD1. The ends lost 4 bases at V and 2 bases at J; junction bases unmatched: 3. The germline V gene encodes CDR1 SGHDT and CDR2 YYEEEE. This CDR3 is 14 amino acids long. CDR3 amino acids: CASSRTGGTYEQYF. The DNA of the CDR3 is TGTGCCAGCAGCAGGACAGGGGGAACCTACGAGCAGTACTTC. Full variable domain (remainder filled in from reference TRBV5-6 and TRBJ2-7): DAGVTQSPTHLIKTRGQQVTLRCSPKSGHDTVSWYQQALGQGPQFIFQYYEEEERQRGNFPDRFSGHQFPNYSSELNVNALLLGDSALYLCASSRTGGTYEQYFGPGTRLTVT.

The rearrangement uses TRBV7-9 and TRBJ1-1; D is ambiguous. Per the germline V gene, CDR1 is SEHNR and CDR2 is FQNEAQ (reference sequence). CDR3 length: 14 amino acids. V was shortened by 1 base and J by 0 bases, with 6 bases between the two germline ends. The chain's CDR3 is CASSLEFLNTEAFF. DNA of the CDR3: TGTGCCAGCAGCTTAGAATTTCTGAACACTGAAGCTTTCTTT.

This clone was seen once. The chain is built from TRBV5-5 and TRBJ2-7; D is perhaps TRBD1 (5 bases). Trimming shortened V by 0 bases and J by 4 bases, and 11 bases separated the two germline ends. The germline gives CDR1 SGHKS, CDR2 YYEKEE (reference sequence). The CDR3 is 14 amino acids. This chain's CDR3 is CASSLGQSRYEQYF. As DNA, the CDR3 is TGTGCCAGCAGCTTGGGACAGTCTAGGTACGAGCAGTACTTC.

The chain uses TRBV2 and TRBJ2-7; perhaps D is TRBD1 or TRBD2 (5 bases each). Germline V lookup: CDR1 SNHLY, CDR2 FYNNEI. V shed 4 bases and J shed 0 bases, with 13 bases lying between them. This CDR3 is built from 15 residues. Written as DNA, the CDR3 is TGTGCCAGCAGTGGGGACGGTGGTAGCTCCTACGAGCAGTACTTC. Translating gives CASSGDGGSSYEQYF.

CDR3 sequence (DNA): TGTGCCAGCAGCTTGTGGGTGGGGCTAGCGGGATTTGAGCAGTTCTTC. Translated: CASSLWVGLAGFEQFF. The chain employs TRBV5-6 and TRBJ2-1, with 9 bases fitting TRBD2. CDR1 and CDR2 (germline): SGHDT, YYEEEE. The V and J ends lost 1 base and 9 bases, in that order; junction bases with no gene match: 11. The CDR3 sequence is 16 residues long.

V gene TRBV19 combines with J gene TRBJ2-6, with a tentative D call TRBD1 (6 bases). The V end was cut by 4 bases, the J end by 0 bases, with 10 bases between. CDR3 size: 16 residues. Germline V lookup: CDR1 LNHDA, CDR2 SQIVND (reference sequence). CDR3 residues: CASSTGHYSGANVLTF. The CDR3 region has the DNA TGTGCCAGTAGTACGGGACACTACTCTGGGGCCAACGTCCTGACTTTC. The full variable domain, its missing parts supplied by reference TRBV19 and TRBJ2-6, is DGGITQSPKYLFRKEGQNVTLSCEQNLNHDAMYWYRQDPGQGLRLIYYSQIVNDFQKGDIAEGYSVSREKKESFPLTVTSAQKNPTAFYLCASSTGHYSGANVLTFGAGSRLTVL.

CDR3 residues: CATSGTGTYNQPQHF. In DNA, the CDR3 is TGTGCCACCAGTGGGACAGGGACTTATAATCAGCCCCAGCATTTT. The V and J genes are TRBV15 and TRBJ1-5; TRBD1 agrees at 9 bases. This CDR3 contains 15 residues. V dropped 6 bases and J dropped 4; count of bases not matched to a gene: 7. Germline V gene lookup returns CDR1 LNHNV and CDR2 YYDKDF (reference sequence).